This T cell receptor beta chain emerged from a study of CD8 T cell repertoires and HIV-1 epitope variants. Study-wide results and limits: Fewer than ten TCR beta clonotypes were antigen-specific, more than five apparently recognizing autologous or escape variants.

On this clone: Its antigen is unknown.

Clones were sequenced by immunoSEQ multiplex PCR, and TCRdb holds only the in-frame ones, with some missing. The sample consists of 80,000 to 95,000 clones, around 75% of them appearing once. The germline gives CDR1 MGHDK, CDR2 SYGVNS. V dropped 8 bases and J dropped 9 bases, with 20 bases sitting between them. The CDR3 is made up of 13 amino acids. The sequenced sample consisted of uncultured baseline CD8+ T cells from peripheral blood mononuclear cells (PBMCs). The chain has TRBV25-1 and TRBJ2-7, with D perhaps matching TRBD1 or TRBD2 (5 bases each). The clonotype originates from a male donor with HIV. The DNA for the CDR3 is TGTGCCAGCCCGATGGGGCAACTAGTCGGGCAGTACTTC. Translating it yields CASPMGQLVGQYF.